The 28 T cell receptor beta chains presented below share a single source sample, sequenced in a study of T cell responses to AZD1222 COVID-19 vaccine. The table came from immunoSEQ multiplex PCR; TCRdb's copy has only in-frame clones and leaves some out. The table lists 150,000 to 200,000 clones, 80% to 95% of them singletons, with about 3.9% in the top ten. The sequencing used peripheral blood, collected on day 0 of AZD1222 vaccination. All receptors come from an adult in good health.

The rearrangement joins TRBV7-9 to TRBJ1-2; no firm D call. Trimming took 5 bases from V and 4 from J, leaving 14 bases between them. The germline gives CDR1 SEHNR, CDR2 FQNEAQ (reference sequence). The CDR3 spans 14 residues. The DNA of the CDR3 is TGTGCCAGCAGCCCCGGAAGAGGACTCTATGGCTACACCTTC. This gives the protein CASSPGRGLYGYTF.

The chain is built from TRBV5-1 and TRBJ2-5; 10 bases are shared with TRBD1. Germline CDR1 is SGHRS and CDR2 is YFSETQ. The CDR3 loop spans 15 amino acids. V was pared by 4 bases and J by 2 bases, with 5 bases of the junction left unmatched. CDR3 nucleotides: TGCGCCAGCAGCCTAGGGACAGGGGTTCAAGAGACCCAGTACTTC. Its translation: CASSLGTGVQETQYF.

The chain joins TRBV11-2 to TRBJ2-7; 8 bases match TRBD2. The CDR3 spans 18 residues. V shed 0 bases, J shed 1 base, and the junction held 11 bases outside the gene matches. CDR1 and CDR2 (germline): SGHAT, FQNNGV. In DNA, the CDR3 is TGTGCCAGCAGCTTAGACCTATTCCGGGAGGGATTATCCTACGAGCAGTACTTC. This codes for CASSLDLFREGLSYEQYF.

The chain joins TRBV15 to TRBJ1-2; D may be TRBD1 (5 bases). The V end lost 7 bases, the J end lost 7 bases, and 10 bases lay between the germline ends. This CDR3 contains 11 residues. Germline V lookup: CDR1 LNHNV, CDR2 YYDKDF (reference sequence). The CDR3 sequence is CATKGPGGYTF. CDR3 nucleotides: TGTGCCACCAAGGGGCCCGGTGGCTACACCTTC.

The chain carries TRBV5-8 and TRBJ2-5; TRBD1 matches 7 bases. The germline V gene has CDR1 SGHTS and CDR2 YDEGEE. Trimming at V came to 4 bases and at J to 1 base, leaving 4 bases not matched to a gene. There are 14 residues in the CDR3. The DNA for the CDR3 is TGTGCCAGCAGCCCCGGACAGGCCCAAGAGACCCAGTACTTC. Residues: CASSPGQAQETQYF.

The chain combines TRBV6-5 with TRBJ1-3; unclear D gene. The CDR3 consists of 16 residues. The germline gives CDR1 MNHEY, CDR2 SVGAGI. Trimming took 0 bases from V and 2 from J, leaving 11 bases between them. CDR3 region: CASSYSNRGAGNTIYF. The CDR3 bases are TGTGCCAGCAGTTACTCGAACCGAGGAGCTGGAAACACCATATATTTT.

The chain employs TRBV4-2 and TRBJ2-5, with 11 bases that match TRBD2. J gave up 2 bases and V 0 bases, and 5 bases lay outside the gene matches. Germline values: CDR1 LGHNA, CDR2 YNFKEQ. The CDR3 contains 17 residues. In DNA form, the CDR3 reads TGTGCCAGCAGCCAAGATCTATTAGCGGGGGGGCAAGAGACCCAGTACTTC. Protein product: CASSQDLLAGGQETQYF.

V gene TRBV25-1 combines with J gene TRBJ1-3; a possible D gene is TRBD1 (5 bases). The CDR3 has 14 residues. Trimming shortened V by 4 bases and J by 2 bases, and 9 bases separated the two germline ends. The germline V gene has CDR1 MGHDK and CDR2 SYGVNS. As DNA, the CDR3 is TGTGCCAGCAGTGGGGGACTTACTGGAAACACCATATATTTT. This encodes CASSGGLTGNTIYF.

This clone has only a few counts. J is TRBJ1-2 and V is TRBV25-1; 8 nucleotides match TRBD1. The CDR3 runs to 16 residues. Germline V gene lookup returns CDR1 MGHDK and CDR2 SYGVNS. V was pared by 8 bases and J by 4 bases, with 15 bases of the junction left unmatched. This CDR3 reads CASLGQGKGGIYGYTF. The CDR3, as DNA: TGTGCCAGCCTTGGACAGGGAAAAGGGGGTATCTATGGCTACACCTTC.

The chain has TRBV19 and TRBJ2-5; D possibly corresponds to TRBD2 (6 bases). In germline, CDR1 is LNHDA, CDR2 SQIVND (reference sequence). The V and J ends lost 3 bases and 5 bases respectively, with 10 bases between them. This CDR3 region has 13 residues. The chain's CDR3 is CASSIRGRETQYF. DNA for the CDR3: TGTGCCAGTAGTATCAGAGGGAGGGAGACCCAGTACTTC.

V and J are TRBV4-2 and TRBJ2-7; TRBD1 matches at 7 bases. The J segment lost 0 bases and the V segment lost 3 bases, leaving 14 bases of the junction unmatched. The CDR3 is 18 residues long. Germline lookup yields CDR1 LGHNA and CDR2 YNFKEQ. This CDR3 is CASSQRGGLQGPSYEQYF. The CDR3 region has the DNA TGTGCCAGCAGCCAGAGGGGTGGGTTACAGGGGCCCTCCTACGAGCAGTACTTC.

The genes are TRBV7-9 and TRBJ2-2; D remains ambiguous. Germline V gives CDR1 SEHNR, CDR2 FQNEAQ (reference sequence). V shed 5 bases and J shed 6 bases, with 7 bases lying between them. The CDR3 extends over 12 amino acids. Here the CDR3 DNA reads TGTGCCAGCAGCCCAGGATCCGGGGAGCTGTTTTTT. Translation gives CASSPGSGELFF.

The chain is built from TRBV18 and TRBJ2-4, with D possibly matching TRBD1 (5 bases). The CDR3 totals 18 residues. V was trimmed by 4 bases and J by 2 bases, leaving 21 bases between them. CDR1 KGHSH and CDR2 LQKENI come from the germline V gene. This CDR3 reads CASSLDHRPHRTKNIQYF. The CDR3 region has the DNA TGTGCCAGCTCACTAGATCACAGGCCCCACCGGACCAAAAACATTCAGTACTTC.

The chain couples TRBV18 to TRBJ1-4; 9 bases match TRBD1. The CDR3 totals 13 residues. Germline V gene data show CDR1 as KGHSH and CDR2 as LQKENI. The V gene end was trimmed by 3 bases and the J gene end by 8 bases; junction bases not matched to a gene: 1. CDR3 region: CASSPGQGEKLFF. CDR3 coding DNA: TGTGCCAGCTCACCGGGACAGGGCGAAAAACTGTTTTTT.

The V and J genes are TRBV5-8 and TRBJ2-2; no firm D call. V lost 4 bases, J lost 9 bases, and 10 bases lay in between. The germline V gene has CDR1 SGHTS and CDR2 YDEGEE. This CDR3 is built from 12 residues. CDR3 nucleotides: TGTGCCAGCAGCGAGGTGCCTCGGGAGCTGTTTTTT. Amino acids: CASSEVPRELFF.

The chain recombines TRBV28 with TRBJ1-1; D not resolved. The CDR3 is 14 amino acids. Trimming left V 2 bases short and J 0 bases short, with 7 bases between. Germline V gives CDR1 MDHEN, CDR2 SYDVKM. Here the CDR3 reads CASSLPHMNTEAFF. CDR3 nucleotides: TGTGCCAGCAGTTTACCCCATATGAACACTGAAGCTTTCTTT.

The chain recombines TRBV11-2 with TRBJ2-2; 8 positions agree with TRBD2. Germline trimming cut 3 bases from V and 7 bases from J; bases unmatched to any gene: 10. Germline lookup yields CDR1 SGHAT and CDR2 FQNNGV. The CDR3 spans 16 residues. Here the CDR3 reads CASSFVSGSYNGELFF. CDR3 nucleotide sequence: TGTGCCAGCAGCTTCGTAAGCGGGAGTTATAACGGGGAGCTGTTTTTT.

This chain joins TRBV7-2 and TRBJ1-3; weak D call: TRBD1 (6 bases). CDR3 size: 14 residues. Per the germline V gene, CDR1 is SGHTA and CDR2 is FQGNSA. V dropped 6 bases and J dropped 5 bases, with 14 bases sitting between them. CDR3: CASRPGTLRNTIYF. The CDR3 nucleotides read TGTGCCAGCAGACCCGGGACACTCCGAAACACCATATATTTT. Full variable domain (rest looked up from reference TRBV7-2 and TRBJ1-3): GAGVSQSPSNKVTEKGKDVELRCDPISGHTALYWYRQSLGQGLEFLIYFQGNSAPDKSGLPSDRFSAERTGGSVSTLTIQRTQQEDSAVYLCASRPGTLRNTIYFGEGSWLTVV.

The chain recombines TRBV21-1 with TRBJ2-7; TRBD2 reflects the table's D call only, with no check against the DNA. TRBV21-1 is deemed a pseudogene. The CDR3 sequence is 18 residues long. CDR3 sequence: CASSEAQTSAGVGYEQYF. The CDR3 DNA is TGTGCCAGCAGCGAAGCGCAGACCTCAGCGGGAGTGGGCTACGAGCAGTACTTC.

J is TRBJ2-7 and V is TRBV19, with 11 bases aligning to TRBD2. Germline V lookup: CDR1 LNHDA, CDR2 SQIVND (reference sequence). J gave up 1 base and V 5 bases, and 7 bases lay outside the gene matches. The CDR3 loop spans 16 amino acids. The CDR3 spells CASSHPGTSGSYEQYF. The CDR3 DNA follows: TGTGCCAGTAGTCATCCTGGGACTAGCGGTTCCTACGAGCAGTACTTC.

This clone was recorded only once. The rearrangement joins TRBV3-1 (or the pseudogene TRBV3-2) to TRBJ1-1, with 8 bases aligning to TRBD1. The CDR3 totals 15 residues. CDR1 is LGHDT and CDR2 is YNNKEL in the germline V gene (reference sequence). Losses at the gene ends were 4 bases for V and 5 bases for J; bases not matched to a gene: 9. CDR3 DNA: TGTGCCAGCAGCCCAATTTCGGACAGGGAAACTGAAGCTTTCTTT. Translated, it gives CASSPISDRETEAFF.

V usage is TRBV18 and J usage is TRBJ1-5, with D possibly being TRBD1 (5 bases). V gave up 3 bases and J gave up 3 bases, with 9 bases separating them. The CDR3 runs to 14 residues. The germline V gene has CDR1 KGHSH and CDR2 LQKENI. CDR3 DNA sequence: TGTGCCAGCTCACCGGGCAGGGACAATCAGCCCCAGCATTTT. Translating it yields CASSPGRDNQPQHF.

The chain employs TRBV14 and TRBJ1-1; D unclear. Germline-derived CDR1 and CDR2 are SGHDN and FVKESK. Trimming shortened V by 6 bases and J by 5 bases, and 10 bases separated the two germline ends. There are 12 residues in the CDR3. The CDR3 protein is CASSPGGTEAFF. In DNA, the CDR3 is TGTGCCAGCAGTCCGGGAGGGACTGAAGCTTTCTTT.

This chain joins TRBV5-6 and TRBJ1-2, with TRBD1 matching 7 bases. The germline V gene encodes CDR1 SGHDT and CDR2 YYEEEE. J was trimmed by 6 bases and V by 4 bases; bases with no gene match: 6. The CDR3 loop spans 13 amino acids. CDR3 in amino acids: CASSPRQGHGYTF. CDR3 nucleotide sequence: TGTGCCAGCAGCCCACGACAGGGTCATGGCTACACCTTC.

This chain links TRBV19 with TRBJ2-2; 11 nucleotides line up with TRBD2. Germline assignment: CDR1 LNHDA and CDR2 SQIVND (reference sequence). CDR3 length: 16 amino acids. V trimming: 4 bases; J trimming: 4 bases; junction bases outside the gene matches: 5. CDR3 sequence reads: CASSRGTSGRTGELFF. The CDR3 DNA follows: TGTGCCAGTAGTAGGGGGACTAGCGGACGCACCGGGGAGCTGTTTTTT.

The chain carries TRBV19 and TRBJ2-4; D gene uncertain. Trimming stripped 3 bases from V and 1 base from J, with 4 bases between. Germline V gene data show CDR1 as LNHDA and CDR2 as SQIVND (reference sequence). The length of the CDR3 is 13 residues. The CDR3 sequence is CASSMGAKNIQYF. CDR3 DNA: TGTGCCAGTAGTATGGGGGCCAAAAACATTCAGTACTTC.

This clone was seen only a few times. CDR3 region: CASNSQGQIYEQYF. CDR3 nucleotide sequence: TGTGCCAGCAACTCGCAGGGACAGATCTACGAGCAGTACTTC. V is TRBV2 and J is TRBJ2-7, with TRBD1 matching over 7 bases. Germline assignment: CDR1 SNHLY and CDR2 FYNNEI. The trim removed 7 bases at V and 3 bases at J, leaving 9 bases unmatched. CDR3 size: 14 residues.

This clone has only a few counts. CDR3 loop: CASSLSPGSSSIDTF. CDR3 DNA sequence: TGCGCCAGCAGCTTGTCACCAGGGTCTTCCTCGATAGACACCTTC. This chain connects TRBV5-1 to TRBJ1-2; D may be TRBD1 (5 bases). Germline loops: CDR1 SGHRS, CDR2 YFSETQ. V dropped 1 base and J dropped 12 bases, with 22 bases sitting between them. CDR3 size: 15 residues.